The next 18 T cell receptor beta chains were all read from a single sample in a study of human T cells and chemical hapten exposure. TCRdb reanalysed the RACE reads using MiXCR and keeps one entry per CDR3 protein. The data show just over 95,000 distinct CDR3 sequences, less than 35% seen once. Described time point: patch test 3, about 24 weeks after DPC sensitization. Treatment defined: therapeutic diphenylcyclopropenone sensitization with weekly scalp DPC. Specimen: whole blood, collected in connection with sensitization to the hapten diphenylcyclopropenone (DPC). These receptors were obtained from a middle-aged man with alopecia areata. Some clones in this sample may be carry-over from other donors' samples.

DNA of the CDR3: TGCGCCAGCAGCCACCTAGCGGGAGACCCTGGCGAGCAGTACTTC. Amino acids: CASSHLAGDPGEQYF. The chain employs TRBV4-1 and TRBJ2-7; 10 bases are a match to TRBD2. Per the germline V gene, CDR1 is MGHRA and CDR2 is YSYEKL. This CDR3 comprises 15 residues. With 3 bases clipped from V and 6 bases from J, the junction kept 8 bases outside the gene matches.

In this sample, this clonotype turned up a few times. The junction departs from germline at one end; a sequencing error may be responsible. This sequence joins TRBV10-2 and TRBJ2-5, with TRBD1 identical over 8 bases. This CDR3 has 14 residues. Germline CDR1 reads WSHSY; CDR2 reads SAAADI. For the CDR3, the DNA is TGCGCCAGCAGATTTGACAGGGGTCGAGAGACCCAGTATTTC. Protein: CASRFDRGRETQYF.

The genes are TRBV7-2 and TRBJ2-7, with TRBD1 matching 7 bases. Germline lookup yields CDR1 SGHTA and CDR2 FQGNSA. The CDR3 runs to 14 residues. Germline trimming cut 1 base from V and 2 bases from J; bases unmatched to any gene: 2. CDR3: CASSLDRGPYEQYF. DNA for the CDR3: TGTGCCAGCAGCTTAGACAGGGGTCCCTACGAGCAGTACTTC.

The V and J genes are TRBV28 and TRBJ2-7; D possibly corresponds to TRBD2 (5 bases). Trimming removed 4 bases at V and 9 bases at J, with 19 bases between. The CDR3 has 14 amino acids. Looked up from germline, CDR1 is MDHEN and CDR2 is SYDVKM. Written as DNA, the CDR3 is TGTGCCAGCAGTTCGGCGGGCGCTTCTCCCGGGCAGTACTTC. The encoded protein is CASSSAGASPGQYF. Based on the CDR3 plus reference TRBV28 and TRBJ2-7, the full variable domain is DVKVTQSSRYLVKRTGEKVFLECVQDMDHENMFWYRQDPGLGLRLIYFSYDVKMKEKGDIPEGYSVSREKKERFSLILESASTNQTSMYLCASSSAGASPGQYFGPGTRLTVT.

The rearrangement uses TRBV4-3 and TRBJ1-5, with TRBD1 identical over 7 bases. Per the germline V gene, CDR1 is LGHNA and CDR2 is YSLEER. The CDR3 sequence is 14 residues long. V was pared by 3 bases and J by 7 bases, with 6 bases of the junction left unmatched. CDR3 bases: TGCGCCAGCAGCCACGCAACAGGGGTGCAGCCCCAGCATTTT. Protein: CASSHATGVQPQHF.

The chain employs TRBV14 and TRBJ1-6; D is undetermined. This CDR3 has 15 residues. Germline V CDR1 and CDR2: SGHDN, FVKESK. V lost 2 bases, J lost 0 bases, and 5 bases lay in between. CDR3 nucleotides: TGTGCCAGCAGCCAATTGAGCTCCTATAATTCACCCCTCCACTTT. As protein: CASSQLSSYNSPLHF.

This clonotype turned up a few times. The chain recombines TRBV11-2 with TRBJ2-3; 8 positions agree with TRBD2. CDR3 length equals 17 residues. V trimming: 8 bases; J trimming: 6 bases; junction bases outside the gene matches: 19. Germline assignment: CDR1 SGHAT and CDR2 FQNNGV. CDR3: CASGGTGLAVEWDTQYF. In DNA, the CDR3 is TGTGCCAGCGGGGGGACCGGACTAGCAGTTGAATGGGATACGCAGTATTTT.

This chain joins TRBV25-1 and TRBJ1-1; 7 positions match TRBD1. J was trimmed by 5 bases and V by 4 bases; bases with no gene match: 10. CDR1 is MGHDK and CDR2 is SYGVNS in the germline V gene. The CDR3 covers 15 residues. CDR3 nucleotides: TGTGCCAGCAGTGCTCGAGGGGGCGGTGTAACTGAAGCTTTCTTT. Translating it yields CASSARGGGVTEAFF. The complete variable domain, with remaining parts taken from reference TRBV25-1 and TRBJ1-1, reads EADIYQTPRYLVIGTGKKITLECSQTMGHDKMYWYQQDPGMELHLIHYSYGVNSTEKGDLSSESTVSRIRTEHFPLTLESARPSHTSQYLCASSARGGGVTEAFFGQGTRLTVV.

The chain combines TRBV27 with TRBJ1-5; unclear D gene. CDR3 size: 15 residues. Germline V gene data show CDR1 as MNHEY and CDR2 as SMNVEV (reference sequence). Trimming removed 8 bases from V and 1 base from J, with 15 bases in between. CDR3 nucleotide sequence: TGTGCCAGCGGTCCTCTTAGTACGAGCAATCAGCCCCAGCATTTT. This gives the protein CASGPLSTSNQPQHF.

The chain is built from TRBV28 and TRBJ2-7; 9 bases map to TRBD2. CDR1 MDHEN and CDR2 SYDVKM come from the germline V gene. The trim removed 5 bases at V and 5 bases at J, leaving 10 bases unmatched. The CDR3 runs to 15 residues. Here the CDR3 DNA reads TGTGCCAGCAGTCGACGTACGGGACTAGCTCACGAGCAGTACTTC. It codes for CASSRRTGLAHEQYF.

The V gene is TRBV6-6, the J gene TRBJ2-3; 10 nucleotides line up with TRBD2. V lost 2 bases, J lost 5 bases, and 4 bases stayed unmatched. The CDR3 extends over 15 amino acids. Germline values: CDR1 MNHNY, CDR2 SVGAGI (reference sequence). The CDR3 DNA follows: TGTGCCAGCAGTTACCGAGCGGGAGGGGTAGATACGCAGTATTTT. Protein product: CASSYRAGGVDTQYF.

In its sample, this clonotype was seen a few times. The CDR3 is CASSQDIGTGGNEQFF. The CDR3 coding sequence is TGTGCCAGCAGCCAAGATATCGGGACAGGGGGCAATGAGCAGTTCTTC. V and J are TRBV4-2 and TRBJ2-1; 11 nucleotides agree with TRBD1. Germline V gives CDR1 LGHNA, CDR2 YNFKEQ. The V gene end was trimmed by 0 bases and the J gene end by 6 bases; junction bases not matched to a gene: 4. This CDR3 has 16 residues.

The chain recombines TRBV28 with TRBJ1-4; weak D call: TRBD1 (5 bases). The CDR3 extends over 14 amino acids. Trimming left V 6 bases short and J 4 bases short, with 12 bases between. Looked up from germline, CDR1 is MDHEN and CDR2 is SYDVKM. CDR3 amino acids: CASRGPINNEKLFF. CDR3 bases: TGTGCCAGCAGGGGACCTATTAATAATGAAAAACTGTTTTTT.

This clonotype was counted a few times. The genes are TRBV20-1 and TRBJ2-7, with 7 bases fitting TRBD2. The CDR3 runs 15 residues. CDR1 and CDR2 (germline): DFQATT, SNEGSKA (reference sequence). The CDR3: CSAPKDGRIEYEQYF. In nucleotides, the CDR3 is TGCAGCGCACCAAAGGACGGGAGGATAGAGTACGAGCAGTACTTC.

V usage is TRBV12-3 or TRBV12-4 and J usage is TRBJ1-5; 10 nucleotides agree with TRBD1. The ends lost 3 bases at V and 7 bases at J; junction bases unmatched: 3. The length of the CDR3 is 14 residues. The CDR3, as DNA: TGTGCCAGCAGTTTGGGACAGGGGTTACAGCCCCAGCATTTT. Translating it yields CASSLGQGLQPQHF.

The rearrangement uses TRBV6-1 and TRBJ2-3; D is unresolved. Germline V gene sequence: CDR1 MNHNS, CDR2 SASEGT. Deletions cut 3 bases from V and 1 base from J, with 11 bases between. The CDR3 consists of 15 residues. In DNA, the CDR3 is TGTGCCAGCAGTGAGAGTTTAATCCGCACAGATACGCAGTATTTT. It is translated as CASSESLIRTDTQYF.

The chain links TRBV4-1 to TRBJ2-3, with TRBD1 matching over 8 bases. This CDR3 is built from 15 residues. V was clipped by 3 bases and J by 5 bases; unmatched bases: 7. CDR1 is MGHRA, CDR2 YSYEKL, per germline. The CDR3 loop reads CASSHQQGVGDTQYF. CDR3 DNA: TGCGCCAGCAGCCACCAACAGGGGGTGGGAGATACGCAGTATTTT.

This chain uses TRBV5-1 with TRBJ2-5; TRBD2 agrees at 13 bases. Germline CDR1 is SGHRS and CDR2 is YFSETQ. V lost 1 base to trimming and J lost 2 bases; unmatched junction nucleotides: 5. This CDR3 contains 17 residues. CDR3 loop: CASSLPGLAGPQETQYF. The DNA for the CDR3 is TGCGCCAGCAGCTTGCCGGGACTAGCGGGACCGCAAGAGACCCAGTACTTC.